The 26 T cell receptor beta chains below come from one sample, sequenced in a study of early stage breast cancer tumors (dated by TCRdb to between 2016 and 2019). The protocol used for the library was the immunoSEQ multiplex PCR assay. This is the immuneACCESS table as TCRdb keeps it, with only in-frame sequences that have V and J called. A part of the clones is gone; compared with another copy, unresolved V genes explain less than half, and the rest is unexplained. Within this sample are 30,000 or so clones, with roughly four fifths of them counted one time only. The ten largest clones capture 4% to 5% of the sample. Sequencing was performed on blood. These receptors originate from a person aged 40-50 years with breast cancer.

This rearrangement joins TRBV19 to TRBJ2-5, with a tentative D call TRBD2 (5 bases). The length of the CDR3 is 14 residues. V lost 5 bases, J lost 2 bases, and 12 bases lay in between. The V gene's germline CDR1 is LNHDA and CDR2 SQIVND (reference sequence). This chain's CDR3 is CASSLSGRQETQYF. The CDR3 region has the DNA TGTGCCAGTAGTTTGAGCGGCAGGCAAGAGACCCAGTACTTC.

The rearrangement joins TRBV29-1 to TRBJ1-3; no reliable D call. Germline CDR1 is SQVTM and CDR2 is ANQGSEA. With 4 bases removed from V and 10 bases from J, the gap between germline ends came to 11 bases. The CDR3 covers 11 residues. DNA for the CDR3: TGCAGCGTTGCGGCCCCGGGTACCATATATTTT. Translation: CSVAAPGTIYF.

CDR3 nucleotides: TGTGCCAGCAGCAGGACAGGGGAAGATACGCAGTATTTT. Amino acids: CASSRTGEDTQYF. The gene calls are TRBV6-4 and TRBJ2-3, with 9 bases aligning to TRBD1. CDR3 length equals 13 residues. Germline CDR1 reads MRHNA; CDR2 reads SNTAGT. The trim removed 6 bases at V and 5 bases at J, leaving 3 bases unmatched.

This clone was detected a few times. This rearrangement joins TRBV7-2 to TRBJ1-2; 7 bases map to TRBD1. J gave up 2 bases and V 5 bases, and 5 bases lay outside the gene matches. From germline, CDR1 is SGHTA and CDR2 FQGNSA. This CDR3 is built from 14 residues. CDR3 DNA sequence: TGTGCCAGCAGCGTGGGGACAGTCAACTATGGCTACACCTTC. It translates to CASSVGTVNYGYTF.

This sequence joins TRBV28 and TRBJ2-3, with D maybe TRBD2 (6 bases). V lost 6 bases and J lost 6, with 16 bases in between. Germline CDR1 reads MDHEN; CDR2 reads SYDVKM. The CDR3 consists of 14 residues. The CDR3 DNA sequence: TGTGCCAGCAGCCGGGACGGGACTTTGGATACGCAGTATTTT. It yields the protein CASSRDGTLDTQYF. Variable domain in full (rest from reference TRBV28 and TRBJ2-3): DVKVTQSSRYLVKRTGEKVFLECVQDMDHENMFWYRQDPGLGLRLIYFSYDVKMKEKGDIPEGYSVSREKKERFSLILESASTNQTSMYLCASSRDGTLDTQYFGPGTRLTVL.

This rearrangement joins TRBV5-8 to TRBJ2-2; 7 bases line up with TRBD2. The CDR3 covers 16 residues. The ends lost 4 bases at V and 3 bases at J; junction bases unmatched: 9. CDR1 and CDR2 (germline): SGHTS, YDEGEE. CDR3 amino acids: CASSPLGGTYTGELFF. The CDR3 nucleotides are TGTGCCAGCAGCCCACTGGGAGGGACCTACACCGGGGAGCTGTTTTTT.

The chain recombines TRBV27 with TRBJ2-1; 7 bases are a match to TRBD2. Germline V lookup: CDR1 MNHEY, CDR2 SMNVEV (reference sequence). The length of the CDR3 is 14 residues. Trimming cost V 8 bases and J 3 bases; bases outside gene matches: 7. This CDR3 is CASQEAGFYNEQFF. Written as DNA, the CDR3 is TGTGCCAGCCAGGAAGCGGGGTTCTACAATGAGCAGTTCTTC.

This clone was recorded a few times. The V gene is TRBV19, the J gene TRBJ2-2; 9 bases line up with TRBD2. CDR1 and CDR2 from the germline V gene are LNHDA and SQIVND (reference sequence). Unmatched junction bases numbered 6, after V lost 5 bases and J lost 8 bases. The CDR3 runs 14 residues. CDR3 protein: CASSVLSGRGELFF. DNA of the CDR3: TGTGCCAGTAGTGTCCTCAGCGGGAGGGGGGAGCTGTTTTTT.

CDR3 sequence: CASSERRTAGELFF. The CDR3 DNA is TGTGCCAGCAGCGAGAGGCGTACGGCCGGGGAGCTGTTTTTT. The V and J genes are TRBV5-4 and TRBJ2-2; D remains ambiguous. This CDR3 has 14 residues. The germline V gene encodes CDR1 SGHNT and CDR2 YYREEE (reference sequence). The V and J ends lost 4 bases and 6 bases respectively, with 13 bases between them.

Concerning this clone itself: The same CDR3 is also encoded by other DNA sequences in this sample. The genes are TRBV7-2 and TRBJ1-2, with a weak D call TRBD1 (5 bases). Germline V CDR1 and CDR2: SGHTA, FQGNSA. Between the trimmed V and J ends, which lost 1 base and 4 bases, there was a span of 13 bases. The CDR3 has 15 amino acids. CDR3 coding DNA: TGTGCCAGCAGCTTAGAGGCGGGGCTCCGCTATGGCTACACCTTC. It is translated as CASSLEAGLRYGYTF. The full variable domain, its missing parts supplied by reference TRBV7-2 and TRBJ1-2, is GAGVSQSPSNKVTEKGKDVELRCDPISGHTALYWYRQSLGQGLEFLIYFQGNSAPDKSGLPSDRFSAERTGGSVSTLTIQRTQQEDSAVYLCASSLEAGLRYGYTFGSGTRLTVV.

CDR3 nucleotides: TGTGCCAGCAGAAGTAGCTCGGGACCTAAGTGGGGAAACACCATATATTTT. It translates to CASRSSSGPKWGNTIYF. The chain is built from TRBV28 and TRBJ1-3; the D gene is possibly TRBD1 (5 bases). V lost 6 bases and J 4 bases, leaving 22 bases between the germline ends. This CDR3 spans 17 amino acids. In germline, CDR1 is MDHEN, CDR2 SYDVKM. The full variable domain, rest sourced from reference TRBV28 and TRBJ1-3, is DVKVTQSSRYLVKRTGEKVFLECVQDMDHENMFWYRQDPGLGLRLIYFSYDVKMKEKGDIPEGYSVSREKKERFSLILESASTNQTSMYLCASRSSSGPKWGNTIYFGEGSWLTVV.

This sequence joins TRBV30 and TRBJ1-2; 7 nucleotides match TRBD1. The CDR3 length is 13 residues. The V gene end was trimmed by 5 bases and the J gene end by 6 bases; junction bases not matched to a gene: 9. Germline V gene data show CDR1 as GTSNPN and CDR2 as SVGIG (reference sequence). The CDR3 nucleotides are TGTGCCTGGGTCAGACAGGGCGGGGATGGCTACACCTTC. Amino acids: CAWVRQGGDGYTF.

The CDR3 loop is CASSLYRVDLVNEQFF. DNA for the CDR3: TGTGCCAGCAGTTTATATAGGGTAGATCTGGTGAATGAGCAGTTCTTC. The gene calls are TRBV27 and TRBJ2-1; D gene ambiguous. Germline V gives CDR1 MNHEY, CDR2 SMNVEV (reference sequence). The CDR3 runs 16 residues. Between the trimmed V and J ends, which lost 1 base and 7 bases, there was a span of 17 bases.

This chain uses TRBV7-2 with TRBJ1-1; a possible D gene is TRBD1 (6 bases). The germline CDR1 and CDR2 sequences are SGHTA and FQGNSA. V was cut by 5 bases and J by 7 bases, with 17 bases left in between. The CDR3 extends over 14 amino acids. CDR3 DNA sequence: TGTGCCAGCAGCGATAGGGACACCCGGCGTGAAGCTTTCTTT. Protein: CASSDRDTRREAFF. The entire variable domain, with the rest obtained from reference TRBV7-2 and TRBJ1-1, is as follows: GAGVSQSPSNKVTEKGKDVELRCDPISGHTALYWYRQSLGQGLEFLIYFQGNSAPDKSGLPSDRFSAERTGGSVSTLTIQRTQQEDSAVYLCASSDRDTRREAFFGQGTRLTVV.

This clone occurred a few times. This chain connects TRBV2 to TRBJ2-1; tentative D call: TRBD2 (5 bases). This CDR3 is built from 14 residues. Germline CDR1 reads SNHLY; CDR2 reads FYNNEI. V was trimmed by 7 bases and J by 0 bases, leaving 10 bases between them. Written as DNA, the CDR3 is TGTGCCAGCATTAGGGAGTCCTCCTACAATGAGCAGTTCTTC. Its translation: CASIRESSYNEQFF.

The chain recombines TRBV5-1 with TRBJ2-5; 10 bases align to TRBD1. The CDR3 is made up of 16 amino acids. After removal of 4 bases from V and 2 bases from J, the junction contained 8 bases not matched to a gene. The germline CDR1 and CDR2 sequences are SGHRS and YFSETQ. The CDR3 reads CASSTDRGTGQETQYF. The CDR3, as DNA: TGCGCCAGCAGCACGGACAGGGGGACGGGACAAGAGACCCAGTACTTC.

CDR3 DNA: TGTGCCAGCAAAGTTGACCTCAGCTACGAGCAGTACTTC. Translating gives CASKVDLSYEQYF. The V gene is TRBV2, the J gene TRBJ2-7, with D unresolved. V was trimmed by 7 bases and J by 3 bases, leaving 13 bases between them. Germline CDR1 reads SNHLY; CDR2 reads FYNNEI. This CDR3 region has 13 residues. The full variable domain, in which reference TRBV2 and TRBJ2-7 provide the parts outside the CDR3, is EPEVTQTPSHQVTQMGQEVILRCVPISNHLYFYWYRQILGQKVEFLVSFYNNEISEKSEIFDDQFSVERPDGSNFTLKIRSTKLEDSAMYFCASKVDLSYEQYFGPGTRLTVT.

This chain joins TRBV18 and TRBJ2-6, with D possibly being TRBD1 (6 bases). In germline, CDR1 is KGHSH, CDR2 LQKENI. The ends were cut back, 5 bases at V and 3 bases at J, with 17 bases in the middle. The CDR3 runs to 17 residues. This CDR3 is CASSKQAGVGGANVLTF. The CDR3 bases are TGTGCCAGCTCAAAACAGGCAGGGGTCGGTGGGGCCAACGTCCTGACTTTC.

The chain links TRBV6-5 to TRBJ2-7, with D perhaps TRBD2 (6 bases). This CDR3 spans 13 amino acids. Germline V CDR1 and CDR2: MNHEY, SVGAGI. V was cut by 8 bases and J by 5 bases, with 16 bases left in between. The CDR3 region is CASRPDGGDEQYF. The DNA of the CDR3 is TGTGCCAGCCGACCTGATGGCGGGGACGAGCAGTACTTC.

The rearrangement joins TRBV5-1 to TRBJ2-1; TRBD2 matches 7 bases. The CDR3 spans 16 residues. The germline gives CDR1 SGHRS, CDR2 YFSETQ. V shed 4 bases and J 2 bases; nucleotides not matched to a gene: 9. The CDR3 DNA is TGCGCCAGCAGCCGGGACTACCAGGGAACCTACAATGAGCAGTTCTTC. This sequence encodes CASSRDYQGTYNEQFF.

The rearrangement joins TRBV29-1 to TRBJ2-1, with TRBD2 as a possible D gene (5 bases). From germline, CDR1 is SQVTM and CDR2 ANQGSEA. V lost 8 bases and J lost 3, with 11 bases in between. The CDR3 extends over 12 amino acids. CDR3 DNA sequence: TGCAGCCAAAGGACTGGCTACAATGAGCAGTTCTTC. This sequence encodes CSQRTGYNEQFF.

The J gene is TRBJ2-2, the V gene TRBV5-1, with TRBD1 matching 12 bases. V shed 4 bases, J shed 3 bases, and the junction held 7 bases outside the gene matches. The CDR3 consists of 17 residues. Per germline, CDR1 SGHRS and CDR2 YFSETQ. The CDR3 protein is CASSPVGTGGYTGELFF. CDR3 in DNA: TGCGCCAGCAGCCCGGTCGGGACAGGGGGCTACACCGGGGAGCTGTTTTTT.

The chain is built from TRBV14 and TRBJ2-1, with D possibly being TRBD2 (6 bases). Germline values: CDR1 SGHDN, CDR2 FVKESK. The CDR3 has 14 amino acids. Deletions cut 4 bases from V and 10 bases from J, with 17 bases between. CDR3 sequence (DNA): TGTGCCAGCAGCCCCAAGACTAGTATCGGAGAGCAGTTCTTC. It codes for CASSPKTSIGEQFF.

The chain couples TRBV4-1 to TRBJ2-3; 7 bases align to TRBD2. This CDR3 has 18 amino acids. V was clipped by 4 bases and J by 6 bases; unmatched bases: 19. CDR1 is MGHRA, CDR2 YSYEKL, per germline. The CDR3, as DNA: TGCGCCAGCAGCCCCGTCCCGGGAGCGGGGAGAACGGGGGATACGCAGTATTTT. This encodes CASSPVPGAGRTGDTQYF.

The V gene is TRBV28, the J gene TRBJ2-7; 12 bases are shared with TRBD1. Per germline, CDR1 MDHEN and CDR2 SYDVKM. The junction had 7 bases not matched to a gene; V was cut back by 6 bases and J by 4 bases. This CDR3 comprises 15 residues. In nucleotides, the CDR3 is TGTGCCAGCAGAAAGGGACAGGGGGCTGTTTACGAGCAGTACTTC. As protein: CASRKGQGAVYEQYF.

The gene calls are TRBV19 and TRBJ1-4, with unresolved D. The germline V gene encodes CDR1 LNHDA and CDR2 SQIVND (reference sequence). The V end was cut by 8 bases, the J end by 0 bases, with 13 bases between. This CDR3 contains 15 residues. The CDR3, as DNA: TGTGCCAGTTCCAGCCAACCCGCAACTAATGAAAAACTGTTTTTT. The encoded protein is CASSSQPATNEKLFF.